These 23 T cell receptor beta chains originate from one sample sequenced in a study of tumor-infiltrating lymphocytes in oesophageal squamous cell carcinoma (dated by TCRdb to the mid-2010s). The library came from PCR. Sequencing instrument: Illumina HiSeq 2000. Using fastp trimming at Q25 and MiXCR clonotype assembly, TCRdb reanalyzed the public sequencing data and kept in-frame beta chains. Entries are consolidated by CDR3 protein sequence, retaining the most common genes and DNA. The sample records around 20,000 distinct CDR3 sequences, around 38% of which are singletons. The ten largest clonotypes hold approximately 13% of the sample. What was sequenced was normal esophageal tissue next to the tumor. These receptors were collected from a male donor with esophageal squamous cell carcinoma.

V usage is TRBV12-3 or TRBV12-4 and J usage is TRBJ2-7; D remains unclear. This CDR3 has 14 residues. V gave up 1 base and J gave up 3 bases, with 10 bases separating them. Here the CDR3 DNA reads TGTGCCAGCAGTTTAGGGTTGGATGGCTACGAGCAGTACTTC. As protein: CASSLGLDGYEQYF.

The V gene is TRBV7-2, the J gene TRBJ1-1; 7 nucleotides match TRBD2. The J call may be wrong; the DNA end is better matched by TRBJ2-1. Germline V gene data show CDR1 as SGHTA and CDR2 as FQGNSA. The CDR3 covers 14 residues. The CDR3 reads CASSPPLARETQFF. In nucleotides, the CDR3 is TGTGCCAGCAGCCCCCCCCTAGCGCGGGAGACCCAGTTCTTC.

This clonotype was seen ten or more times. The chain recombines TRBV11-3 with TRBJ2-1; maybe TRBD2 (6 bases). V lost 5 bases to trimming and J lost 0 bases, with 11 bases between them. The CDR3 extends over 15 amino acids. Per germline, CDR1 SGHNT and CDR2 YENEEA. In DNA, the CDR3 is TGTGCCAGCAGCCGACTAGGGAGCTCCTACAATGAGCAGTTCTTC. Encoded protein: CASSRLGSSYNEQFF.

Only a few counts were recorded for this clonotype. The V gene is TRBV7-9, the J gene TRBJ2-5, with 11 bases aligning to TRBD1. Germline loops: CDR1 SEHNR, CDR2 FQNEAQ (reference sequence). This CDR3 comprises 16 residues. After removal of 5 bases from V and 5 bases from J, the junction contained 10 bases not matched to a gene. CDR3: CASSPGTGGLRETQYF. The DNA of the CDR3 is TGTGCCAGCAGCCCCGGGACAGGGGGACTGAGGGAGACCCAGTACTTC. The full variable domain, rest sourced from reference TRBV7-9 and TRBJ2-5, is DTGVSQNPRHKITKRGQNVTFRCDPISEHNRLYWYRQTLGQGPEFLTYFQNEAQLEKSRLLSDRFSAERPKGSFSTLEIQRTEQGDSAMYLCASSPGTGGLRETQYFGPGTRLLVL.

The chain carries TRBV6-8 and TRBJ2-1; 15 nucleotides line up with TRBD2. This CDR3 region has 15 residues. CDR1 is MNHGY, CDR2 SAAAGT, per germline. V shed 8 bases, J shed 7 bases, and the junction held 6 bases outside the gene matches. The CDR3, as DNA: TGTGCCAGCCACATCGGGACTAGCGGGGGGAATGAGCAGTTCTTC. Protein sequence: CASHIGTSGGNEQFF.

By its share, this clonotype is medium-sized. The chain has TRBV6-1 and TRBJ2-3; D is undetermined. The germline CDR1 and CDR2 sequences are MNHNS and SASEGT. V shed 6 bases and J shed 2 bases, with 21 bases lying between them. This CDR3 spans 17 amino acids. The CDR3 protein is CASRPLVGLGSTDTQYF. For the CDR3, the DNA is TGTGCCAGCAGACCGCTAGTGGGTCTGGGGTCCACAGATACGCAGTATTTT.

This clonotype was recorded many times. The V and J genes are TRBV12-3 or TRBV12-4 and TRBJ1-6; no firm D call. Trimming removed 8 bases at V and 7 bases at J, with 9 bases between. The CDR3 has 12 residues. The CDR3 coding sequence is TGTGCCAGCCGGGGTGACAATTCACCCCTCCACTTT. Translated, it gives CASRGDNSPLHF.

This clonotype was observed at least ten times. The chain recombines TRBV28 with TRBJ2-1; 13 nucleotides align to TRBD2. Looked up from germline, CDR1 is MDHEN and CDR2 is SYDVKM. Trimming at V came to 5 bases and at J to 5 bases, leaving 6 bases not matched to a gene. The CDR3 consists of 16 residues. In DNA, the CDR3 is TGTGCCAGCAGTGAGACGGGACTAGCGGGGCACAATGAGCAGTTCTTC. Its translation is CASSETGLAGHNEQFF.

The sample holds many counts of this clonotype. The genes are TRBV4-2 and TRBJ2-4; possibly TRBD1 or TRBD2 for D (6 bases each). CDR1 and CDR2 from the germline V gene are LGHNA and YNFKEQ. The CDR3 loop spans 15 amino acids. With 0 bases removed from V and 5 bases from J, the gap between germline ends came to 11 bases. Here the CDR3 reads CASSQDRGGQNIQYF. The CDR3 DNA follows: TGTGCCAGCAGCCAAGACAGGGGAGGCCAAAACATTCAGTACTTC.

The chain carries TRBV19 and TRBJ2-1; 9 positions match TRBD2. From germline, CDR1 is LNHDA and CDR2 SQIVND (reference sequence). CDR3 size: 15 residues. Trimming cost V 3 bases and J 10 bases; bases outside gene matches: 10. CDR3 residues: CASSIGLASSYEQFF. The CDR3, as DNA: TGTGCCAGTAGTATCGGACTAGCGAGCTCCTACGAGCAGTTCTTC.

In the case of this clonotype: At one end, the junction sequence differs from germline, possibly due to a read error. The genes are TRBV5-3 and TRBJ1-4; the D is unclear. TRBV5-3 is classed as an ORF, of uncertain function. CDR3 size: 14 residues. CDR3 residues: CASSSKTSGEKLSF. The CDR3 DNA sequence: TGCGCCAGCAGCTCCAAAACCAGCGGGGAAAAACTGTCTTTT.

This chain links TRBV27 with TRBJ1-1, with TRBD1 matching over 8 bases. This CDR3 is built from 13 residues. J gave up 5 bases and V 7 bases, and 6 bases lay outside the gene matches. Germline values: CDR1 MNHEY, CDR2 SMNVEV (reference sequence). CDR3 residues: CASKDRARTEAFF. In DNA form, the CDR3 reads TGTGCCAGCAAGGACAGGGCGAGGACTGAAGCTTTCTTT.

In its sample, this clonotype was seen many times. Here the CDR3 omits its conserved ending phenylalanine or tryptophan, so a read error is the likely source. The DNA is left out, because the CDR3 cannot be placed on it with certainty; the CDR3 is given as TCRdb lists it. J is TRBJ2-7 and V is TRBV7-8; the D call of TRBD2 is as the table states it, not checked on the DNA. Germline CDR1 is SGHVS and CDR2 is FQNEAQ. Termini included, the CDR3 measures 18 amino acids. CDR3 loop: CASSLAGGGSSYEQYFGN.

This clonotype was seen at least ten times. The chain uses TRBV11-2 and TRBJ2-1; 11 positions match TRBD2. Germline V gene sequence: CDR1 SGHAT, CDR2 FQNNGV. This CDR3 is built from 17 residues. The V and J ends lost 5 bases and 4 bases, in that order; junction bases with no gene match: 10. Here the CDR3 reads CASSPRLAGSLYNEQFF. The CDR3 DNA sequence: TGTGCCAGCAGCCCGCGACTAGCGGGATCTTTATACAATGAGCAGTTCTTC.

At least ten counts were recorded for this clonotype. Being one base from a much bigger clone, this may be a read error. V gene TRBV7-2 combines with J gene TRBJ2-7; 7 nucleotides match TRBD2. The CDR3 totals 13 residues. Trimming removed 3 bases from V and 7 bases from J; junction bases left unmatched: 6. CDR1 is SGHTA and CDR2 is FQGNSA in the germline V gene. This CDR3 is CASSFGGSNEQYF. The CDR3 bases are TGTGCCAGCAGCTTCGGCGGGAGCAATGAGCAGTACTTC.

This clonotype was counted only a few times. The rearrangement uses TRBV7-9 and TRBJ2-1; TRBD1 agrees at 10 bases. CDR3 length: 14 residues. The germline V gene encodes CDR1 SEHNR and CDR2 FQNEAQ (reference sequence). J was trimmed by 4 bases and V by 5 bases; bases with no gene match: 2. The CDR3 sequence: CASSTGQGYNEQFF. The CDR3 DNA reads TGTGCCAGCAGCACGGGACAGGGGTACAATGAGCAGTTCTTC.

As to this clonotype: Just one base apart from a much larger clone, this may be a read error. The chain combines TRBV27 with TRBJ2-3; tentative D call: TRBD2 (5 bases). Gene TRBJ2-1 matches the end of the DNA better, so the J call may be wrong. The CDR3 runs to 14 residues. Per germline, CDR1 MNHEY and CDR2 SMNVEV (reference sequence). Here the CDR3 DNA reads TGTGCCAGCAGTTGGACTGCCCCCCCCGAGACCCAGTTCTTC. Its translation: CASSWTAPPETQFF.

The V gene is TRBV5-1, the J gene TRBJ2-3; TRBD2 aligns across 11 bases. Germline V gives CDR1 SGHRS, CDR2 YFSETQ. V was clipped by 4 bases and J by 4 bases; unmatched bases: 14. The CDR3 has 18 residues. This CDR3 is CASSMTGTSGTRADTQYF. The CDR3 DNA is TGCGCCAGCAGCATGACCGGGACTAGCGGCACTAGGGCAGATACGCAGTATTTT.

This clonotype was recorded at least ten times. CDR3 protein: CASILKRNRVLGSNQPQHF. The DNA of the CDR3 is TGTGCCAGCATCCTTAAACGAAACAGGGTTTTGGGTAGCAATCAGCCCCAGCATTTT. This rearrangement joins TRBV28 to TRBJ1-5; tentative D call: TRBD1 (6 bases). Trimming took off 7 bases at V and 0 bases at J, with 25 bases between the two ends. The CDR3 loop spans 19 amino acids. Germline-derived CDR1 and CDR2 are MDHEN and SYDVKM.

This clonotype turned up a few times. No DNA is shown, since the ends of the CDR3 on it are uncertain; the CDR3 is the one TCRdb lists. The J gene is TRBJ2-5, the V gene TRBV7-2; the table's D gene call, TRBD1, was not cross checked with the DNA. Germline values: CDR1 SGHTA, CDR2 FQGNSA. A total of 16 residues make up the CDR3, ends included. The CDR3 loop reads CASSPRIGQGDPVLRF.

For this clonotype: Likely a read error: the CDR3 ends without its conserved phenylalanine or tryptophan. The DNA is omitted, as the CDR3 cannot be located on it reliably, and the CDR3 follows TCRdb's listing. This chain connects TRBV12-3 or TRBV12-4 to TRBJ2-1; TRBD1 was called by the table and not checked on the DNA. 16 amino acids form the CDR3, both terminal residues included. CDR3 protein: CASRWTGVYSPLHFGN.

DNA for the CDR3: TGTGCCAGCAGCTTGGCCAGGACAGATAAAGAGACCCAGTACTTC. Translation gives CASSLARTDKETQYF. The chain recombines TRBV5-6 with TRBJ2-5, with D possibly being TRBD1 (6 bases). The CDR3 loop spans 15 amino acids. In germline, CDR1 is SGHDT, CDR2 YYEEEE. The V end was cut by 0 bases, the J end by 3 bases, with 12 bases between.

The rearrangement joins TRBV7-3 to TRBJ2-7; perhaps TRBD2 as D (7 bases). The DNA matches TRBJ2-1 better at its end, which makes the J call doubtful. This CDR3 region has 16 residues. CDR1 is SGHTA, CDR2 FQGTGA, per germline. CDR3 in DNA: TGTGCCAGCAGCCCAATGGGAGGGGGTACCTACAATGAGCAGTTCTTC. This encodes CASSPMGGGTYNEQFF.